This T cell receptor (beta chain) was retrieved from a study of radiation and T cells in renal cell carcinoma. This clone was recorded once. Some clones are missing from TCRdb's copy, which holds only in-frame ones; the method was immunoSEQ multiplex PCR. The table lists roughly 170,000 clones, about 87% of them singletons, with about 11% in the top ten. The sample's time point: blood 4 weeks post-SBRT, at nephrectomy. As to treatment: 15 Gy SBRT to primary tumor, nephrectomy 4 weeks later. V was clipped by 1 base and J by 0 bases; unmatched bases: 1. Germline V lookup: CDR1 WSHSY, CDR2 SAAADI. CDR3 length: 15 residues.

The source of this sequence is a woman aged 45-60 years with renal cell carcinoma. Here the sequenced sample was blood, taken from a patient whose treatment included radiotherapy and nephrectomy. The chain employs TRBV10-2 and TRBJ2-3, with 7 bases matching TRBD2. The chain's CDR3 is CASSELGGSTDTQYF. CDR3 nucleotides: TGCGCCAGCAGTGAGTTGGGGGGGAGCACAGATACGCAGTATTTT.